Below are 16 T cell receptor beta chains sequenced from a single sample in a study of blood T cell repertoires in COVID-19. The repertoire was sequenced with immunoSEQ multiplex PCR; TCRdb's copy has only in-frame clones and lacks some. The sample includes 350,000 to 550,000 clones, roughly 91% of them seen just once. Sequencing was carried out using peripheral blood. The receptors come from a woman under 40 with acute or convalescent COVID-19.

CDR3 residues: CASSTGFGSDGYTF. The CDR3 DNA follows: TGTGCCAGTTCCACAGGGTTTGGCAGTGACGGCTACACCTTC. V gene TRBV19 combines with J gene TRBJ1-2, with D possibly being TRBD1 (6 bases). The CDR3 is 14 residues long. V was shortened by 8 bases and J by 8 bases, with 21 bases between the two germline ends. Germline assignment: CDR1 LNHDA and CDR2 SQIVND (reference sequence).

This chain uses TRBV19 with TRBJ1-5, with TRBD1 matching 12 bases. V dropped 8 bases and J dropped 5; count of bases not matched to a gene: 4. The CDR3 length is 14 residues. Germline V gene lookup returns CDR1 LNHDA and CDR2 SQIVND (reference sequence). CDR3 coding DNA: TGTGCCAGTTGTGGGACAGGGGGCCATCAGCCCCAGCATTTT. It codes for CASCGTGGHQPQHF.

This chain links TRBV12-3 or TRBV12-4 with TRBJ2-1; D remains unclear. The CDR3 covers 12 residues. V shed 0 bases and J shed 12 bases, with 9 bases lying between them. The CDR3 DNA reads TGTGCCAGCAGTTTAGCGCTCTATCGGCAGTTCTTC. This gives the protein CASSLALYRQFF.

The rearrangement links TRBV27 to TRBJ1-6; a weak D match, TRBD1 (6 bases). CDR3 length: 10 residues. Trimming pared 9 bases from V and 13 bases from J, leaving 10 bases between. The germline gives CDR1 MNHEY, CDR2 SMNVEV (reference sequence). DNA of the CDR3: TGTGCCAGAGGGGGTTTGCCCCTCCACTTT. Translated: CARGGLPLHF.

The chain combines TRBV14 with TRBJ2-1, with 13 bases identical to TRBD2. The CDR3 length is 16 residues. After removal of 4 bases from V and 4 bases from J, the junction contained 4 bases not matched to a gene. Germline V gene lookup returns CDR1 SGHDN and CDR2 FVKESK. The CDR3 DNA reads TGTGCCAGCAGCCGACTAGCGGGGGGCTCTTACAATGAGCAGTTCTTC. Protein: CASSRLAGGSYNEQFF.

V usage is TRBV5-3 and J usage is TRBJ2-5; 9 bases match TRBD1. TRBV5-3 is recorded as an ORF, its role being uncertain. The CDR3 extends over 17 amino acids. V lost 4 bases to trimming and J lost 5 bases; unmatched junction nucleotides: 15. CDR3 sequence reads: CARSTTEPLGQGETQYF. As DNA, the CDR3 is TGTGCCAGAAGCACAACCGAACCCTTGGGACAGGGTGAGACCCAGTACTTC.

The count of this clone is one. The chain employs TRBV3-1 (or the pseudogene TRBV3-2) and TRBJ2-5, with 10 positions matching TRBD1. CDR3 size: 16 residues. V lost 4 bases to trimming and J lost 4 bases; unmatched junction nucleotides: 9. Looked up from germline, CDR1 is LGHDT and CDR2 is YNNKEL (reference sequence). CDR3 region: CASSLRDRGFRETQYF. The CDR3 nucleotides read TGTGCCAGCAGCCTACGGGACAGGGGATTTCGAGAGACCCAGTACTTC.

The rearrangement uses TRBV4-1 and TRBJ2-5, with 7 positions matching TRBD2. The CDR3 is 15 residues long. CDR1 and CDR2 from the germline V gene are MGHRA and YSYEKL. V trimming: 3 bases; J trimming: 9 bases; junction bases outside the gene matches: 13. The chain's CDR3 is CASSHEPSGLRAQYF. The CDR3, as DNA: TGCGCCAGCAGCCACGAACCTAGCGGCCTTAGGGCCCAGTACTTC.

The CDR3 reads CASSGSGTQETQYF. The DNA for the CDR3 is TGCGCCAGCAGTGGGAGCGGGACACAAGAGACCCAGTACTTC. V gene TRBV23-1 combines with J gene TRBJ2-5, with D possibly being TRBD2 (7 bases). TRBV23-1 is marked as an open reading frame, function uncertain. This CDR3 has 14 residues. Trimming shortened V by 5 bases and J by 2 bases, and 12 bases separated the two germline ends.

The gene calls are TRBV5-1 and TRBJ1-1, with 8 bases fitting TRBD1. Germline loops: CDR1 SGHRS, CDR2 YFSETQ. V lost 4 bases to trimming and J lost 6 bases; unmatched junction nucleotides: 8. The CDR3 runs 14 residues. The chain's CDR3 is CASSQTTGGAEAFF. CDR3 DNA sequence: TGCGCCAGCAGCCAAACCACAGGGGGGGCTGAAGCTTTCTTT.

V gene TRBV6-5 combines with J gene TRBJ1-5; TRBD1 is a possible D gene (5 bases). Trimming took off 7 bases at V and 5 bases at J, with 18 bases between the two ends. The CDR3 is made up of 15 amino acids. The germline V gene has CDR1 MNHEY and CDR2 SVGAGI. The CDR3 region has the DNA TGTGCCAGCACCCCGACGACAGCAACCTATCAGCCCCAGCATTTT. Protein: CASTPTTATYQPQHF.

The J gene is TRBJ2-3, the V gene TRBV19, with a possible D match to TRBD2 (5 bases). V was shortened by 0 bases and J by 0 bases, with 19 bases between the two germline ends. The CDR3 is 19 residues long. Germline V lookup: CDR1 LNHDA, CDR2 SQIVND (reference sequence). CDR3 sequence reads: CASSIEGLLTKPSTDTQYF. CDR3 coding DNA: TGTGCCAGTAGTATAGAGGGATTATTGACTAAGCCTAGCACAGATACGCAGTATTTT.

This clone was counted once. CDR3 amino acids: CASSLGVGKGETQYF. CDR3 sequence (DNA): TGTGCCAGCAGTTTAGGGGTCGGGAAGGGAGAGACCCAGTACTTC. The chain couples TRBV28 to TRBJ2-5; D might be TRBD2 (5 bases). From germline, CDR1 is MDHEN and CDR2 SYDVKM. CDR3 length: 15 amino acids. V lost 2 bases and J lost 4, with 14 bases in between.

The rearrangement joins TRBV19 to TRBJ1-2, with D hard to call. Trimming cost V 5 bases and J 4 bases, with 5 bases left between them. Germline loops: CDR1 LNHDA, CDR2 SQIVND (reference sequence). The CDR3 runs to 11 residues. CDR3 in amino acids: CASSESYGYTF. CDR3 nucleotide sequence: TGTGCCAGTAGTGAGAGCTATGGCTACACCTTC.

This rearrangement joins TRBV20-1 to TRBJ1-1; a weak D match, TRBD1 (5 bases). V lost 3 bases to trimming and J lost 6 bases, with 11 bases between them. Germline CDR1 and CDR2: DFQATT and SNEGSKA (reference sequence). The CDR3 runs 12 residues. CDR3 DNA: TGCAGTGCTAGTCAGGGTCGGGCTGAAGCTTTCTTT. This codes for CSASQGRAEAFF.

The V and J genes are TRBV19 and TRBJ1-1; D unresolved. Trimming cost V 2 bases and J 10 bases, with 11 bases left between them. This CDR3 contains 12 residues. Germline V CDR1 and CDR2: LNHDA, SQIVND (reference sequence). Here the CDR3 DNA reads TGTGCCAGTAGTATACCAGGTGCTTCAGCTTTCTTT. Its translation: CASSIPGASAFF.